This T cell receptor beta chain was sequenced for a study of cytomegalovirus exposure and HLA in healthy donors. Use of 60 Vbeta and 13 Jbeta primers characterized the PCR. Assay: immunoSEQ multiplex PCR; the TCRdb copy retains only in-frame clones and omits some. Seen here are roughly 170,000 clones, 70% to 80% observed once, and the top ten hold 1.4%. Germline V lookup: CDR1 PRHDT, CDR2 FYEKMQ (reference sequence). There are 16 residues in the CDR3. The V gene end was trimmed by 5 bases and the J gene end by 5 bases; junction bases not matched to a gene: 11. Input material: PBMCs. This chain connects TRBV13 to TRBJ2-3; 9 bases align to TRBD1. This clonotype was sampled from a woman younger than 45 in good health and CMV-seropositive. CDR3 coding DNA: TGTGCCAGCAGCCGACAGGGGGAGGGCCGTAGAGATACGCAGTATTTT. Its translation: CASSRQGEGRRDTQYF.